The clone carrying this TCR beta chain was picked up many times. This record belongs to a study of blood T cell repertoires in COVID-19. Sequencing used immunoSEQ multiplex PCR; TCRdb keeps in-frame clones, though not all of them. The data hold 240,000 or so clones, with approximately 80% observed a single time. This CDR3 region has 14 residues. V lost 5 bases and J lost 8; bases outside the gene matches: 9. Germline loops: CDR1 SEHNR, CDR2 FQNEAQ (reference sequence). This sequence joins TRBV7-9 and TRBJ1-1; 9 nucleotides align to TRBD1. The material sequenced was peripheral blood. The sequence was obtained from an elderly woman with acute or convalescent COVID-19. The CDR3 DNA is TGTGCCAGCAGCATGACTACAGGGGGCGCCGAAGCTTTCTTT. Translation gives CASSMTTGGAEAFF.